Listed below are T cell receptor beta chains from one sample, sequenced in a study of blood T cell repertoires in COVID-19. Generated by immunoSEQ multiplex PCR, the TCRdb table keeps only in-frame clones and is missing some. Of about 220,000 clones detected, 60% to 85% appear once; the ten largest clones hold 7.2%. The sample consisted of peripheral blood. The receptor set was obtained from a woman in her 70s with acute or convalescent COVID-19. The CDR3 runs from the conserved cysteine through the conserved F or W.

v_call cdr3_aa
TRBV7-2 CASSPQPGKQYF
TRBV6-5 CASGRTGPNEKLFF
TRBV19 CASSKESRSGNTIYF
TRBV25-1 CASSDGTGFPEAFF
TRBV19 CASSTGQLWSEQYF
TRBV2 CASSETTGGSNQPQHF
TRBV28 CASTTGTGHQPQHF
TRBV2 CASTERRTGGLRNTGELFF
TRBV30 CAWSDDRQFEAFF
TRBV7-3 CASSLSRLAGFTGELFF
TRBV27 CASRTGATNEKLFF
TRBV4-2 CASSQDPGTGGNTIYF
TRBV29-1 CSARTGVAGTGELFF
TRBV18 CASSPQGAIYEQYF
TRBV5-6 CASSLQGAKETQYF
TRBV11-2 CASSNPGGHGYTF
TRBV5-6 CAYYYRAYEQYF
TRBV3-1/TRBV3-2 CASSQASGGRLDTQYF
TRBV5-1 CASSSYGLAGISEQFF
TRBV18 CASSQGESTEAFF
TRBV5-5 CASSPPPGRGGTDTQYF
TRBV7-3 CASSLMGRGTSTDTQYF
TRBV19 CATGTSGREETQYF
TRBV5-1 CASSSDRRNTEAFF
TRBV11-2 CASSPQGHTGYTF
TRBV20-1 CSASQGVPTEAFF
TRBV9 CASTSQGRVTGELFF
TRBV30 CASTGGTTPWNSPLHF
TRBV29-1 CSVGARYGYTF
TRBV18 CASSPPTSGGADEQFF
TRBV6-2/TRBV6-3 CASSYSRATNEKLFF
TRBV27 CASSLKGANTEAFF
TRBV10-1 CASSLKADGTEAFF
TRBV6-2/TRBV6-3 CASSRGQGSYGYTF
TRBV11-3 CASSAGTGYTGELFF
TRBV7-6 CASSLVAGGPGTQYF
TRBV6-5 CASLDWGRNTEAFF
TRBV12-3/TRBV12-4 CASPRGPQETQYF
TRBV10-3 CAISAGTGELFF
TRBV19 CASSTSQGGTDTQYF
TRBV30 CAGRGQGWTYGYTF
TRBV24-1 CATSDLPYEQYF
TRBV7-8 CASSTSTDRIYGYTF
TRBV7-8 CASSLDEGGELFF
TRBV5-1 CASSPQGFGNQPQHF